The rows below give T cell receptor beta chains drawn from one sample of a study of T-cell memory formation after mild COVID-19. TCRdb reprocessed the 5' RACE reads with MiXCR, giving one entry per CDR3 protein. The repertoire has under 450,000 distinct CDR3 sequences, 20% to 30% of them found once; the top ten carry around 14%. What was sequenced was PBMCs or a T cell subset sorted from them (not recorded which). The receptors here all came from an adult woman who had mild COVID-19 (a few samples of this study predate the infection). Cell type and time point are not known. Each CDR3 is given with its conserved first and last residue. Fields, in order: D gene, CDR3 length, J gene, clone size, V gene, CDR3 protein. A D gene is named only where the DNA matches it firmly. Clone size appears in some rows only: once, few, many, or a class for an expanded clone.

>.|12|TRBJ1-2|few|TRBV24-1
CATSETHYGYTF
>.|15|TRBJ2-6|.|TRBV19
CASSFRGSGANVLTF
>TRBD2|16|TRBJ2-7|few|TRBV11-1
CASSLGGSGRYDEQYF
>TRBD2|16|TRBJ2-7|.|TRBV6-5
CASSYPRLAGPTEQYF
>TRBD2|18|TRBJ2-1|.|TRBV9
CASSVPQGLAGGSDEQFF
>TRBD1|14|TRBJ2-3|.|TRBV6-5
CASSYDRVRDTQYF
>.|14|TRBJ1-1|few|TRBV29-1
CSVGRSGARTEAFF
>TRBD2|16|TRBJ2-5|.|TRBV20-1
CSADLLGLAGGETQYF
>TRBD1|15|TRBJ1-5|.|TRBV7-6
CASSPRGQGPEPQHF
>TRBD1|15|TRBJ2-1|.|TRBV5-5
CASSWRQGAGNEQFF
>TRBD1|16|TRBJ2-7|few|TRBV4-2
CASSQGLGQGNYEQYF
>TRBD2|16|TRBJ2-7|many|TRBV4-2
CASSLGLAGVSYEQYF
>TRBD1|14|TRBJ2-2|.|TRBV19
CASRTGVYTGELFF
>.|14|TRBJ2-1|many|TRBV4-2
CASSQVSRGDEQFF
>.|17|TRBJ2-2|.|TRBV24-1
CATSDPGPGGGTGELFF
>TRBD2|15|TRBJ2-1|.|TRBV9
CASSVELGLVYEQFF
>.|12|TRBJ2-7|.|TRBV27
CASIRDHYEQYF
>TRBD1|14|TRBJ2-7|.|TRBV20-1
CSAPGGTSPYEQYF
>TRBD1|13|TRBJ2-1|.|TRBV24-1
CATSEYRGNEQFF
>TRBD1|17|TRBJ2-2|.|TRBV7-3
CASSSHPETGDTGELFF
>.|15|TRBJ2-7|few|TRBV5-1
CASSLASVRAYEQYF
>TRBD2|19|TRBJ2-1|.|TRBV23-1
CASSQKSPSGRAYVDEQFF
>TRBD1|15|TRBJ1-2|.|TRBV5-1
CASSFGQAGRYGYTF
>TRBD2|15|TRBJ2-5|few|TRBV20-1
CSARVPTSGGETQYF
>TRBD2|13|TRBJ2-1|.|TRBV19
CASTTRTRDEQFF
>.|15|TRBJ1-1|few|TRBV9
CASSGPDSLNTEAFF
>.|13|TRBJ2-1|many|TRBV7-9
CASSLDGYNEQFF
>.|14|TRBJ2-3|few|TRBV7-3
CASSMGLSQATQYF
>.|18|TRBJ2-5|many|TRBV7-8
CASSLEVETGLTEETQYF
>TRBD1|15|TRBJ2-7|few|TRBV10-3
CAISEGTGGIYEQYF
>TRBD2|15|TRBJ2-1|.|TRBV20-1
CSARDPSGGKNEQFF
>TRBD2|15|TRBJ2-1|.|TRBV19
CASSMPGLAGVEQFF
>.|14|TRBJ2-1|.|TRBV5-5
CASSFSGEYNEQFF
>.|14|TRBJ2-1|few|TRBV5-1
CASSLVGYGNEQFF
>.|16|TRBJ2-1|few|TRBV5-1
CASSLGTGGRPNEQFF
>TRBD1|14|TRBJ1-6|.|TRBV27
CATTTFQGGSPLHF
>TRBD2|17|TRBJ2-1|.|TRBV24-1
CATSVNTGLADFNEQFF
>TRBD1|20|TRBJ2-3|few|TRBV6-4
CASTSLPGQGAVLDGDTQYF
>.|14|TRBJ1-2|.|TRBV4-2
CASSGGGLHYGYTF
>.|13|TRBJ2-7|few|TRBV6-2/TRBV6-3
CASSYYGGYEQYF
>.|15|TRBJ1-5|few|TRBV6-5
CASRLGTLGNQPQHF